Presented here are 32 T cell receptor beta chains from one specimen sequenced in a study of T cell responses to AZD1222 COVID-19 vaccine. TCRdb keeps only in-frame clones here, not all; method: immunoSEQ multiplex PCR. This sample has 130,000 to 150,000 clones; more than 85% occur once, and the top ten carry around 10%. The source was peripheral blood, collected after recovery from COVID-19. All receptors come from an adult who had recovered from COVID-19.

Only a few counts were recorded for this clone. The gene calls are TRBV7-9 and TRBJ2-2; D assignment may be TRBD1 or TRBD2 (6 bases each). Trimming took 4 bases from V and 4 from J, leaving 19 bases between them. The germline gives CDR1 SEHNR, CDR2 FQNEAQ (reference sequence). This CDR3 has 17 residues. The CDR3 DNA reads TGTGCCAGCAGCTCACGGTTGGGGGGCGCAGGCACCGGGGAGCTGTTTTTT. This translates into CASSSRLGGAGTGELFF. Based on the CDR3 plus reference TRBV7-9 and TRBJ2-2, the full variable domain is DTGVSQNPRHKITKRGQNVTFRCDPISEHNRLYWYRQTLGQGPEFLTYFQNEAQLEKSRLLSDRFSAERPKGSFSTLEIQRTEQGDSAMYLCASSSRLGGAGTGELFFGEGSRLTVL.

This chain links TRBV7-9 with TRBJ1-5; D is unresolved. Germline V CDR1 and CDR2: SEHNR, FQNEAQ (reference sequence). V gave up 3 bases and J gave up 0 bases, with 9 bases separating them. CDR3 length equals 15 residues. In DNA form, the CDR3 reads TGTGCCAGCAGCTTGTCAGAATATAGCAATCAGCCCCAGCATTTT. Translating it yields CASSLSEYSNQPQHF. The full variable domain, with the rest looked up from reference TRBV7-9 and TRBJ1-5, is DTGVSQNPRHKITKRGQNVTFRCDPISEHNRLYWYRQTLGQGPEFLTYFQNEAQLEKSRLLSDRFSAERPKGSFSTLEIQRTEQGDSAMYLCASSLSEYSNQPQHFGDGTRLSIL.

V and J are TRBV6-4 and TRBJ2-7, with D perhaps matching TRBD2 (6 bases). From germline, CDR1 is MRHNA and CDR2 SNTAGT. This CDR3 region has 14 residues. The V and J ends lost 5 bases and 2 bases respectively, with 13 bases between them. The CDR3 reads CASSLKRAPYEQYF. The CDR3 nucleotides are TGTGCCAGCAGTCTTAAGCGGGCCCCCTACGAGCAGTACTTC.

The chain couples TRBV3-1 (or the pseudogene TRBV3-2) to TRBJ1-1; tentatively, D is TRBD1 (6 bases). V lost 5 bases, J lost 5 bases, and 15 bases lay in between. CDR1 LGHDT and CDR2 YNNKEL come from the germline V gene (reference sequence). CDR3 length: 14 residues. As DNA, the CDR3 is TGTGCCAGCAGCGAAATCAGGGGAAGGACTGAAGCTTTCTTT. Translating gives CASSEIRGRTEAFF.

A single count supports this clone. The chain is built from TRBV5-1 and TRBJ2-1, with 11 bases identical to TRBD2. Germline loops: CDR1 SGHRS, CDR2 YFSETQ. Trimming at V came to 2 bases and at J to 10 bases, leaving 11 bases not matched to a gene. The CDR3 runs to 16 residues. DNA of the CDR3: TGCGCCAGCAGCTTCCCGAATAGCGGGAGGGCCCCCGAGCAGTTCTTC. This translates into CASSFPNSGRAPEQFF.

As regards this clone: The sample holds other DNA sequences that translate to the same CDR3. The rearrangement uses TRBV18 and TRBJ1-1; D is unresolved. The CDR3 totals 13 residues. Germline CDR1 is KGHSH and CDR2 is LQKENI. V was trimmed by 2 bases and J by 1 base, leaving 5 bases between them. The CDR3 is CASSPSGNTEAFF. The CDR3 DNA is TGTGCCAGCTCACCATCCGGGAACACTGAAGCTTTCTTT. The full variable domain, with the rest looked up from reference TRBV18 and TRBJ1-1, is NAGVMQNPRHLVRRRGQEARLRCSPMKGHSHVYWYRQLPEEGLKFMVYLQKENIIDESGMPKERFSAEFPKEGPSILRIQQVVRGDSAAYFCASSPSGNTEAFFGQGTRLTVV.

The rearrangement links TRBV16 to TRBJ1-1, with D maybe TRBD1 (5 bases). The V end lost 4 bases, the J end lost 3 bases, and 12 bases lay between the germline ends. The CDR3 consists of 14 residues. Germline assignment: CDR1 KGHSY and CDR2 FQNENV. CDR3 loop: CASSPLRDDTEAFF. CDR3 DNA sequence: TGTGCCAGCAGCCCACTCCGGGACGACACTGAAGCTTTCTTT.

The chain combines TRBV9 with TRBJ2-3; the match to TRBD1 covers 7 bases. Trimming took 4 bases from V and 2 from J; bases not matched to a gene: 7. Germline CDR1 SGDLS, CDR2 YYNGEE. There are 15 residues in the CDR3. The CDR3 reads CASSFGRGYTDTQYF. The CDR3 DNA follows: TGTGCCAGCAGCTTTGGCAGGGGGTACACAGATACGCAGTATTTT.

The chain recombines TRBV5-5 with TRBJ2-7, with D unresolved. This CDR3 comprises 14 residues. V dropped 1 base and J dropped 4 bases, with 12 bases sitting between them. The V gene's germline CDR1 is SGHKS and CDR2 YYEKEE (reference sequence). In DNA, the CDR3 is TGTGCCAGCAGCTTGTGGGTTGGGGTATACGAGCAGTACTTC. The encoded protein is CASSLWVGVYEQYF.

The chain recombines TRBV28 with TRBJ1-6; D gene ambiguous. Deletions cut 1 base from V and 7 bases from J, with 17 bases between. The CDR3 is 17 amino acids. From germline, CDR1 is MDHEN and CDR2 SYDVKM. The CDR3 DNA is TGTGCCAGCAGTTTATACGGTATCCGGCAGCTGAATTCACCCCTCCACTTT. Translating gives CASSLYGIRQLNSPLHF. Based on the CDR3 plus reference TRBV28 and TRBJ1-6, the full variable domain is DVKVTQSSRYLVKRTGEKVFLECVQDMDHENMFWYRQDPGLGLRLIYFSYDVKMKEKGDIPEGYSVSREKKERFSLILESASTNQTSMYLCASSLYGIRQLNSPLHFGNGTRLTVT.

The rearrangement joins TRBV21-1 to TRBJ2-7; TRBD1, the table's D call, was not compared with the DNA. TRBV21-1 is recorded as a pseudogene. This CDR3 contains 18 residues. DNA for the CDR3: TGTGCCAGCAGCAAAGAGGTAAGTTGCGGGGACAGGGGACACGAGCAGTACTTC. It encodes CASSKEVSCGDRGHEQYF.

The CDR3: CASSLDSIYEQFF. The CDR3 region has the DNA TGTGCCAGCAGCTTAGATTCGATCTATGAGCAGTTCTTC. The V and J genes are TRBV11-3 and TRBJ2-1; D not certain. CDR3 length equals 13 residues. CDR1 is SGHNT, CDR2 YENEEA, per germline. V was shortened by 0 bases and J by 8 bases, with 8 bases between the two germline ends.

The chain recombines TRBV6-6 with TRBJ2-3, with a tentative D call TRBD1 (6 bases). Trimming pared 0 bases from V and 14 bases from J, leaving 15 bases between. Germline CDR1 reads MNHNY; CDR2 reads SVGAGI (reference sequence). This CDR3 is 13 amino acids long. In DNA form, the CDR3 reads TGTGCCAGCAGTTACTCGAGTGGGGACAAGAGGTATTTT. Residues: CASSYSSGDKRYF.

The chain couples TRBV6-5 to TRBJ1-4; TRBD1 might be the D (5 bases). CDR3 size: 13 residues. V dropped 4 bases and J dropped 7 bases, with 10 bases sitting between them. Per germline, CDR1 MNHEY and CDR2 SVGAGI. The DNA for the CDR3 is TGTGCCAGCAGTTTATGGCAGGGTGAAAAACTGTTTTTT. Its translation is CASSLWQGEKLFF.

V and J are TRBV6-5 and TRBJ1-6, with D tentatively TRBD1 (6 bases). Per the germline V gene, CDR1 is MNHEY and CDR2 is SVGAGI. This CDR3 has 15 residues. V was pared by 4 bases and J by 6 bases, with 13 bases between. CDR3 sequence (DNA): TGTGCCAGCAGTTCCTCGACAGGAATTAATTCACCCCTCCACTTT. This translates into CASSSSTGINSPLHF.

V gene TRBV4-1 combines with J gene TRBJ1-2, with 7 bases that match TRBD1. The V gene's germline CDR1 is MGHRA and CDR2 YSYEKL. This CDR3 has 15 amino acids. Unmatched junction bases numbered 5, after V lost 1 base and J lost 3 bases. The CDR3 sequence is CASSQVPGGDYGYTF. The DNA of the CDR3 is TGCGCCAGCAGCCAAGTCCCAGGGGGGGACTATGGCTACACCTTC.

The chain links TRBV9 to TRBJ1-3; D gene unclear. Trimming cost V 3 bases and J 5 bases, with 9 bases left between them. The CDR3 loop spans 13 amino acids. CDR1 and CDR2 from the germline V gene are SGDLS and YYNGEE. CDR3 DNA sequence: TGTGCCAGCAGCGCCGAATTAAGAAACACCATATATTTT. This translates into CASSAELRNTIYF.

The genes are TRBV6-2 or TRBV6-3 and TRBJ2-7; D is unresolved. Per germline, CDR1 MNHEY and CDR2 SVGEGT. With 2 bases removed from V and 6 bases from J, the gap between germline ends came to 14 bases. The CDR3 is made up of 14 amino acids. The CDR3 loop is CASSYDKLVGEQYF. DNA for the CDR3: TGTGCCAGCAGTTACGATAAACTTGTTGGCGAGCAGTACTTC.

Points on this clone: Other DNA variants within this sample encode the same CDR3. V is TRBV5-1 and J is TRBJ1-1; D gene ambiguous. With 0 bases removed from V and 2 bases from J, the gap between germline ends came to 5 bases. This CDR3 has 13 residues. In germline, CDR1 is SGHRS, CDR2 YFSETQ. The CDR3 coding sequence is TGCGCCAGCAGCTTGGAAGTTAACACTGAAGCTTTCTTT. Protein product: CASSLEVNTEAFF.

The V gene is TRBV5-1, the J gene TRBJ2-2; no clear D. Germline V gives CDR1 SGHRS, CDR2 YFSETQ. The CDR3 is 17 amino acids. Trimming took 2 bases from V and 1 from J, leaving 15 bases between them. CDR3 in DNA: TGCGCCAGCAGCTTAAGGAACGTGGCCAGGAACACCGGGGAGCTGTTTTTT. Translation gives CASSLRNVARNTGELFF.

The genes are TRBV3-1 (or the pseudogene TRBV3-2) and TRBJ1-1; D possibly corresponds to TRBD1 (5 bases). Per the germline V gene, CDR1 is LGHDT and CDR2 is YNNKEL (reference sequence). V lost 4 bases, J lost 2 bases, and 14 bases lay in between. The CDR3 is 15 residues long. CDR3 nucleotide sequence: TGTGCCAGCAGCCTTCGTACAGGACTAAACACTGAAGCTTTCTTT. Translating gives CASSLRTGLNTEAFF.

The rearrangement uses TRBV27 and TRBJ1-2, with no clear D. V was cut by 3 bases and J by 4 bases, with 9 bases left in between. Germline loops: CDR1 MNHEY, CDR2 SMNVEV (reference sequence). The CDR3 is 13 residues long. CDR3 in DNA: TGTGCCAGCAGTTTCCAGGAGGCCTATGGCTACACCTTC. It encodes CASSFQEAYGYTF.

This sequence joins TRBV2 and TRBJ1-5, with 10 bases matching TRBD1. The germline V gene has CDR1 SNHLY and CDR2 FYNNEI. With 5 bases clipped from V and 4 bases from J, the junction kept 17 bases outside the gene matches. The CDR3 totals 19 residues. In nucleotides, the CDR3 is TGTGCCAGCAGTACCCGACCCCCGGGACAGGGGCGGTGGAATCAGCCCCAGCATTTT. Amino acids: CASSTRPPGQGRWNQPQHF.

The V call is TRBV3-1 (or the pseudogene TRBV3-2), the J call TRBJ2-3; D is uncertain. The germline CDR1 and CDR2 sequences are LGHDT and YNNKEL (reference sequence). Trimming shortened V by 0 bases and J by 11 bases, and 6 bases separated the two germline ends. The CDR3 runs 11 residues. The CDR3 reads CASSQDRRQYF. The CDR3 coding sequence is TGTGCCAGCAGCCAAGATCGAAGGCAGTATTTT.

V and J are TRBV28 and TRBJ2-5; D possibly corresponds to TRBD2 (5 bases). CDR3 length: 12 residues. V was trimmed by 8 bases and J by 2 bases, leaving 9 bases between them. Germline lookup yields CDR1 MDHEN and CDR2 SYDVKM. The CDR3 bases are TGTGCCAGCGGGAGCGATCAAGAGACCCAGTACTTC. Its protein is CASGSDQETQYF.

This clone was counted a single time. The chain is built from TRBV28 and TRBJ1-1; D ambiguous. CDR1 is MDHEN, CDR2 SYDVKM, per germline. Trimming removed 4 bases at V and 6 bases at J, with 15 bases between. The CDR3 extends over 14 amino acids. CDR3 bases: TGTGCCAGCAGTTCCGCCCCGTTTGGCGCTGAAGCTTTCTTT. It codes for CASSSAPFGAEAFF.

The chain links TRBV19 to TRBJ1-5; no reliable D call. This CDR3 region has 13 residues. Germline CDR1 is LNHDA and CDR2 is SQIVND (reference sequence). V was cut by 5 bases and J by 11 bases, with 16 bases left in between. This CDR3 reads CASSFGGVEAQHF. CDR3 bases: TGTGCCAGTAGTTTCGGTGGGGTGGAGGCCCAGCATTTT. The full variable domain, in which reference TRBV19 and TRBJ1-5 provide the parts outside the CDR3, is DGGITQSPKYLFRKEGQNVTLSCEQNLNHDAMYWYRQDPGQGLRLIYYSQIVNDFQKGDIAEGYSVSREKKESFPLTVTSAQKNPTAFYLCASSFGGVEAQHFGDGTRLSIL.

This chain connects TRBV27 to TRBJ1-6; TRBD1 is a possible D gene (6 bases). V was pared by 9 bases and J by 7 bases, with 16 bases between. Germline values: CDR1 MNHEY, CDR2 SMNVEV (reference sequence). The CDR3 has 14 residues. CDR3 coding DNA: TGTGCCAGTAGCCCGGGGACAAGAAATTCACCCCTCCACTTT. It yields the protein CASSPGTRNSPLHF.

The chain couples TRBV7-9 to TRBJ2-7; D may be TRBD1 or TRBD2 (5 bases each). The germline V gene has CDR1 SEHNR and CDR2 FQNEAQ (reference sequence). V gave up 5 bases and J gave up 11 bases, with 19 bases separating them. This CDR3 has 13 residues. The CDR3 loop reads CASSPRGQTLKYF. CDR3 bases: TGTGCCAGCAGCCCCCGGGGCCAAACCTTGAAGTACTTC. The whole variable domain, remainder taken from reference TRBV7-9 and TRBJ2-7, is DTGVSQNPRHKITKRGQNVTFRCDPISEHNRLYWYRQTLGQGPEFLTYFQNEAQLEKSRLLSDRFSAERPKGSFSTLEIQRTEQGDSAMYLCASSPRGQTLKYFGPGTRLTVT.

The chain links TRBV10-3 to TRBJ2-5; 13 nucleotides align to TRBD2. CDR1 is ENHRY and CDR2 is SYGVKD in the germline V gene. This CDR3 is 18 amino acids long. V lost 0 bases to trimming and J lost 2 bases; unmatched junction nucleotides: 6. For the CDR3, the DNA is TGTGCCATCAGTGAGTCCCAGGGACTAGCGGGGCCGCAAGAGACCCAGTACTTC. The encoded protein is CAISESQGLAGPQETQYF.

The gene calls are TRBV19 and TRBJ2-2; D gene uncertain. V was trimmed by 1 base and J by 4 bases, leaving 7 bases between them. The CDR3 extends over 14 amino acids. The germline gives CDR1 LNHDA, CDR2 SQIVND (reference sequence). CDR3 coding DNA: TGTGCCAGTAGTATAGCCCTTTTCACCGGGGAGCTGTTTTTT. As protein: CASSIALFTGELFF.

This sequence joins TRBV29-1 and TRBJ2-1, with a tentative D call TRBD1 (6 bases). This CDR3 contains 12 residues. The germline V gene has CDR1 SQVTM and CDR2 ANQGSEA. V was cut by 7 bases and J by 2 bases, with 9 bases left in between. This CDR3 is CSAGTPYNEQFF. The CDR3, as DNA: TGCAGCGCCGGGACACCCTACAATGAGCAGTTCTTC.